Each of the 27 T cell receptor beta chains below was sequenced from the same sample in a study of shared clonotypes between healthy human individuals. The table came from immunoSEQ multiplex PCR; TCRdb's copy has only in-frame clones and leaves some out. The table has some 1,100,000 clones, roughly 74% seen once; the top ten hold 0.5% to 0.6%. Input material: memory CD4+ T cells from PBMCs. Specified subset: CD45RA-negative fraction. These TCRs come from a young man in good health. Some clones in this sample may be carry-over from other donors' samples.

The V call is TRBV27, the J call TRBJ2-1; D may be TRBD2 (6 bases). Germline CDR1 reads MNHEY; CDR2 reads SMNVEV (reference sequence). Trimming took off 2 bases at V and 4 bases at J, with 12 bases between the two ends. The length of the CDR3 is 15 residues. As DNA, the CDR3 is TGTGCCAGCAGTTTACCGGGACTGGGATACAATGAGCAGTTCTTC. Translation gives CASSLPGLGYNEQFF.

The chain combines TRBV15 with TRBJ2-7, with TRBD2 matching over 8 bases. The germline gives CDR1 LNHNV, CDR2 YYDKDF (reference sequence). The V gene end was trimmed by 4 bases and the J gene end by 2 bases; junction bases not matched to a gene: 1. The CDR3 length is 13 residues. The CDR3, as DNA: TGTGCCACCAGCACGGGACTAGCCTACGAGCAGTACTTC. This gives the protein CATSTGLAYEQYF.

The V gene is TRBV29-1, the J gene TRBJ2-1; 10 nucleotides agree with TRBD2. Germline V gene data show CDR1 as SQVTM and CDR2 as ANQGSEA. J was trimmed by 2 bases and V by 7 bases; bases with no gene match: 8. CDR3 length equals 15 residues. CDR3 sequence: CSAGSGRGTYNEQFF. The CDR3 DNA reads as TGCAGCGCCGGAAGCGGGAGGGGCACCTACAATGAGCAGTTCTTC.

The CDR3 nucleotides are TGTGCCAGCAGCTCGACCGGGACAGGGGACTACAATGAGCAGTTCTTC. Protein sequence: CASSSTGTGDYNEQFF. The chain combines TRBV5-6 with TRBJ2-1, with TRBD1 matching 10 bases. CDR1 and CDR2 (germline): SGHDT, YYEEEE. V lost 3 bases to trimming and J lost 3 bases; unmatched junction nucleotides: 6. The CDR3 consists of 16 residues.

The chain joins TRBV5-1 to TRBJ1-5; D is unresolved. The CDR3 totals 12 residues. Germline assignment: CDR1 SGHRS and CDR2 YFSETQ. V shed 4 bases and J shed 14 bases, with 16 bases lying between them. CDR3 protein: CASSLGEGPKHF. CDR3 DNA sequence: TGCGCCAGCAGCCTGGGAGAAGGACCAAAGCATTTT.

The V and J genes are TRBV7-2 and TRBJ2-5, with a weak D call TRBD1 (5 bases). This CDR3 spans 14 amino acids. In germline, CDR1 is SGHTA, CDR2 FQGNSA. Trimming removed 2 bases from V and 1 base from J, with 8 bases in between. The CDR3 DNA is TGTGCCAGCAGCTTAAGGGGTTTCCAAGAGACCCAGTACTTC. Residues: CASSLRGFQETQYF.

This clone showed up many times. Written as DNA, the CDR3 is TGTGCCAGCTACCTCTCAGGAGGAAATGAGCAGTTCTTC. This sequence encodes CASYLSGGNEQFF. The genes are TRBV2 and TRBJ2-1; perhaps TRBD2 as D (5 bases). CDR3 length: 13 amino acids. In germline, CDR1 is SNHLY, CDR2 FYNNEI. V lost 8 bases, J lost 7 bases, and 15 bases lay in between.

This clone turned up a few times. This same CDR3 is encoded by further DNA sequences in the sample. The gene calls are TRBV7-2 and TRBJ1-1; tentatively, D is TRBD1 (6 bases). V was shortened by 3 bases and J by 3 bases, with 8 bases between the two germline ends. The CDR3 consists of 13 residues. The germline gives CDR1 SGHTA, CDR2 FQGNSA. The CDR3 coding sequence is TGTGCCAGCAGCTTCTACAGGGACACTGAAGCTTTCTTT. This encodes CASSFYRDTEAFF.

The chain recombines TRBV6-4 with TRBJ2-1, with 8 bases matching TRBD1. V shed 3 bases and J 1 base; nucleotides not matched to a gene: 2. In germline, CDR1 is MRHNA, CDR2 SNTAGT. This CDR3 has 15 amino acids. In DNA form, the CDR3 reads TGTGCCAGCAGTGAAACAGGGGGGTCCTACAATGAGCAGTTCTTC. It encodes CASSETGGSYNEQFF.

The J gene is TRBJ2-7, the V gene TRBV4-2, with TRBD1 as a possible D gene (5 bases). The CDR3 consists of 14 residues. Trimming shortened V by 3 bases and J by 2 bases, and 11 bases separated the two germline ends. CDR1 is LGHNA and CDR2 is YNFKEQ in the germline V gene. CDR3 nucleotide sequence: TGTGCCAGCAGCCAGGTCACAGGAACCTACGAGCAGTACTTC. As protein: CASSQVTGTYEQYF.

About this clone: The same CDR3 is also encoded by other DNA sequences in this sample. This chain joins TRBV7-2 and TRBJ2-1, with unresolved D. The CDR3 contains 12 residues. Per the germline V gene, CDR1 is SGHTA and CDR2 is FQGNSA. V lost 5 bases to trimming and J lost 3 bases, with 5 bases between them. The CDR3 DNA is TGTGCCAGCAGCCCAAGCTACAATGAGCAGTTCTTC. It encodes CASSPSYNEQFF.

With regard to this clone: Relative to the germline gene, one junction end is altered; a read error may explain this. This CDR3 is also generated by other DNA sequences in the sample. The gene calls are TRBV6-5 and TRBJ2-7; D gene unclear. CDR1 MNHEY and CDR2 SVGAGI come from the germline V gene. The CDR3 is 10 amino acids. The DNA for the CDR3 is TGTGCCAGCGGTTACTACGAGCAGTACTTC. This sequence encodes CASGYYEQYF.

The rearrangement joins TRBV9 to TRBJ2-1; TRBD1 agrees at 9 bases. Germline V lookup: CDR1 SGDLS, CDR2 YYNGEE. CDR3 size: 17 residues. The junction had 8 bases not matched to a gene; V was cut back by 0 bases and J by 4 bases. CDR3 sequence (DNA): TGTGCCAGCAGCGTAGAACGAGGGACAGGGATTTACAATGAGCAGTTCTTC. Translated, it gives CASSVERGTGIYNEQFF.

CDR3 in amino acids: CASSLGLAGVLIYNEQFF. The DNA of the CDR3 is TGTGCCAGCAGCTTGGGACTAGCGGGAGTACTTATCTACAATGAGCAGTTCTTC. The chain employs TRBV5-6 and TRBJ2-1; 12 bases match TRBD2. The CDR3 is 18 amino acids. The germline gives CDR1 SGHDT, CDR2 YYEEEE. V gave up 0 bases and J gave up 3 bases; unmatched junction bases: 7.

This chain uses TRBV28 with TRBJ1-1; D remains ambiguous. The ends were cut back, 4 bases at V and 8 bases at J, with 14 bases in the middle. There are 13 residues in the CDR3. From germline, CDR1 is MDHEN and CDR2 SYDVKM. The CDR3 region has the DNA TGTGCCAGCAGTTCCACAAGGGAGAAAGAAGCTTTCTTT. Amino acid sequence: CASSSTREKEAFF.

This clone turned up a few times. The genes are TRBV19 and TRBJ1-4; tentative D call: TRBD1 (5 bases). The length of the CDR3 is 15 residues. Trimming shortened V by 7 bases and J by 7 bases, and 19 bases separated the two germline ends. Germline V gene lookup returns CDR1 LNHDA and CDR2 SQIVND (reference sequence). This CDR3 is CASTTIRGTREKLFF. For the CDR3, the DNA is TGTGCCAGTACAACCATACGGGGGACCCGTGAAAAACTGTTTTTT.

The chain links TRBV6-1 to TRBJ1-2; D unclear. CDR1 is MNHNS, CDR2 SASEGT, per germline. The CDR3 length is 13 residues. Trimming removed 1 base from V and 5 bases from J, with 8 bases in between. Written as DNA, the CDR3 is TGTGCCAGCAGTGAAGTGCTAGGATATGGCTACACCTTC. This translates into CASSEVLGYGYTF.

The chain links TRBV6-1 to TRBJ2-1, with TRBD2 matching 13 bases. This CDR3 comprises 15 residues. V lost 5 bases and J lost 12; bases outside the gene matches: 10. Germline CDR1 is MNHNS and CDR2 is SASEGT. CDR3 coding DNA: TGTGCCAGCAGTTGGACTAGCGGGAGTCCGGGCTCGCAGTTCTTC. It translates to CASSWTSGSPGSQFF.

This chain connects TRBV5-1 to TRBJ2-2, with 7 bases that match TRBD1. CDR1 SGHRS and CDR2 YFSETQ come from the germline V gene. The CDR3 totals 15 residues. V lost 3 bases to trimming and J lost 4 bases; unmatched junction nucleotides: 6. CDR3 loop: CASSSTPGGTGELFF. CDR3 DNA: TGCGCCAGCAGCTCGACCCCAGGGGGCACCGGGGAGCTGTTTTTT. Looking up the rest from reference TRBV5-1 and TRBJ2-2 gives the full variable domain: KAGVTQTPRYLIKTRGQQVTLSCSPISGHRSVSWYQQTPGQGLQFLFEYFSETQRNKGNFPGRFSGRQFSNSRSEMNVSTLELGDSALYLCASSSTPGGTGELFFGEGSRLTVL.

This clone has a count of ten or more. V usage is TRBV7-9 and J usage is TRBJ1-3, with D perhaps TRBD1 (5 bases). The CDR3 runs to 14 residues. Germline lookup yields CDR1 SEHNR and CDR2 FQNEAQ (reference sequence). Trimming stripped 4 bases from V and 4 bases from J, with 11 bases between. The CDR3 loop is CASSWGSFGNTIYF. Written as DNA, the CDR3 is TGTGCCAGCAGCTGGGGGAGCTTCGGAAACACCATATATTTT.

The chain employs TRBV5-4 and TRBJ1-1; D remains unclear. Germline-derived CDR1 and CDR2 are SGHNT and YYREEE (reference sequence). The CDR3 totals 14 residues. V lost 2 bases and J 2 bases, leaving 10 bases between the germline ends. The DNA of the CDR3 is TGTGCCAGCAGCTTCGCAGGTCCTAACACTGAAGCTTTCTTT. It yields the protein CASSFAGPNTEAFF.

The chain links TRBV6-1 to TRBJ2-1, with no clear D. The CDR3 is made up of 16 amino acids. Trimming cost V 4 bases and J 4 bases, with 17 bases left between them. Germline V gives CDR1 MNHNS, CDR2 SASEGT. The CDR3 loop reads CASSVQLSGWYNEQFF. Here the CDR3 DNA reads TGTGCCAGCAGTGTTCAACTTTCCGGGTGGTACAATGAGCAGTTCTTC.

The CDR3 spells CASSVRNRDLYGYTF. For the CDR3, the DNA is TGTGCCAGCAGTGTTAGGAACAGGGACCTCTATGGCTACACCTTC. The rearrangement joins TRBV6-1 to TRBJ1-2; tentatively, D is TRBD1 (6 bases). There are 15 residues in the CDR3. In germline, CDR1 is MNHNS, CDR2 SASEGT. V lost 4 bases, J lost 4 bases, and 16 bases lay in between.

Comment on this clone: In the same sample, other DNA sequences code for this CDR3. The chain joins TRBV28 to TRBJ1-1; D might be TRBD1 (6 bases). The germline V gene has CDR1 MDHEN and CDR2 SYDVKM. This CDR3 has 15 amino acids. V dropped 2 bases and J dropped 0 bases, with 10 bases sitting between them. CDR3 DNA: TGTGCCAGCAGTTTAGCAGGGGCCCTGAACACTGAAGCTTTCTTT. Amino acids: CASSLAGALNTEAFF.

The chain links TRBV6-1 to TRBJ2-7; TRBD1 matches 7 bases. The CDR3 length is 14 residues. Germline V lookup: CDR1 MNHNS, CDR2 SASEGT. V was clipped by 7 bases and J by 2 bases; unmatched bases: 8. The DNA of the CDR3 is TGTGCCAGCACCAGACAGGGCTACGCCTACGAGCAGTACTTC. This translates into CASTRQGYAYEQYF.

The chain has TRBV5-1 and TRBJ1-1; D gene uncertain. Germline values: CDR1 SGHRS, CDR2 YFSETQ. The V end lost 4 bases, the J end lost 10 bases, and 20 bases lay between the germline ends. The CDR3 is 14 amino acids. CDR3 sequence (DNA): TGCGCCAGCAGCGGACCTGATCGGGGAGGCACAGCTTTCTTT. It translates to CASSGPDRGGTAFF.

This rearrangement joins TRBV11-2 to TRBJ2-7, with 13 bases aligning to TRBD2. The CDR3 is 16 residues long. V lost 6 bases to trimming and J lost 6 bases; unmatched junction nucleotides: 11. The germline CDR1 and CDR2 sequences are SGHAT and FQNNGV. CDR3 amino acids: CASRRGLAGNSGEQYF. The CDR3 DNA follows: TGTGCCAGCAGACGGGGACTAGCGGGAAATTCTGGCGAGCAGTACTTC.